What follows is one T cell receptor (beta chain) and its context. This sample is part of a study of control samples from healthy donors and cancer patients. Produced via immunoSEQ multiplex PCR; TCRdb's table is partial and in-frame only. Among around 200,000 clones, 91% were seen once, and the ten largest hold 1.5%. Per the germline V gene, CDR1 is SGHTA and CDR2 is FQGTGA. The CDR3 consists of 14 residues. Between the trimmed V and J ends, which lost 2 bases and 0 bases, there was a span of 5 bases. The receptor comes from a woman in her 30s in good health. The source material was blood. This rearrangement joins TRBV7-3 to TRBJ2-1; D remains ambiguous. CDR3 nucleotides: TGTGCCAGCAGCTTAGCTCCCTCCTACAATGAGCAGTTCTTC. This translates into CASSLAPSYNEQFF.